The T cell receptor beta chain under discussion was sequenced for a study of control samples from healthy donors and cancer patients. CDR1 is KGHSH and CDR2 is LQKENI in the germline V gene. The CDR3 contains 13 residues. V shed 6 bases and J shed 0 bases, with 6 bases lying between them. Data came from immunoSEQ multiplex PCR; TCRdb stores just in-frame clones and leaves some out. The sample lists tens of thousands of clones, more than 85% occurring once. Sequenced input: PBMCs. The V call is TRBV18, the J call TRBJ1-3; D remains ambiguous. The receptor was derived from a woman in her thirties or forties with head and neck cancer. In nucleotides, the CDR3 is TGTGCCAGCTCCCCCCTCTCTGGAAACACCATATATTTT. As protein: CASSPLSGNTIYF. Full variable domain (remainder filled in from reference TRBV18 and TRBJ1-3): NAGVMQNPRHLVRRRGQEARLRCSPMKGHSHVYWYRQLPEEGLKFMVYLQKENIIDESGMPKERFSAEFPKEGPSILRIQQVVRGDSAAYFCASSPLSGNTIYFGEGSWLTVV.